The 12 T cell receptor beta chains below come from one sample, sequenced in a study of blood T cell repertoires in COVID-19. Measured with immunoSEQ multiplex PCR; TCRdb has only the in-frame clones, and not every one. The data contain around 250,000 clones, approximately 86% of them singletons. The sequencing sample was made of peripheral blood. These receptors were collected from a woman aged 55-69 years who had recovered from COVID-19.

A single count supports this clone. The chain is built from TRBV19 and TRBJ1-2; 7 nucleotides match TRBD1. This CDR3 has 14 amino acids. CDR1 and CDR2 from the germline V gene are LNHDA and SQIVND (reference sequence). With V trimmed by 4 bases and J by 4 bases, 6 bases remained unmatched. CDR3 DNA sequence: TGTGCCAGTAGTAAAAGGACAGGAACCTATGGCTACACCTTC. It translates to CASSKRTGTYGYTF.

V gene TRBV5-1 combines with J gene TRBJ1-2, with 9 bases fitting TRBD1. V was clipped by 3 bases and J by 0 bases; unmatched bases: 6. The CDR3 extends over 16 amino acids. Looked up from germline, CDR1 is SGHRS and CDR2 is YFSETQ. The chain's CDR3 is CASSSRDRDANYGYTF. The CDR3 bases are TGCGCCAGCAGCTCCCGGGACAGGGATGCTAACTATGGCTACACCTTC.

V is TRBV5-4 and J is TRBJ2-5; 11 bases are shared with TRBD2. The CDR3 consists of 16 residues. Losses at the gene ends were 4 bases for V and 2 bases for J; bases not matched to a gene: 7. Germline CDR1 SGHNT, CDR2 YYREEE (reference sequence). The CDR3 is CASSPRTSGWQETQYF. The CDR3 DNA follows: TGTGCCAGCAGCCCCCGGACTAGCGGGTGGCAAGAGACCCAGTACTTC.

The rearrangement joins TRBV10-1 to TRBJ1-6; D gene ambiguous. The CDR3 sequence is 16 residues long. The germline V gene has CDR1 WNHNN and CDR2 SYGVQD (reference sequence). Trimming cost V 0 bases and J 7 bases, with 13 bases left between them. CDR3 DNA: TGCGCCAGCAGTGAGTCGGTGGCAGGTGGGAATTCACCCCTCCACTTT. Residues: CASSESVAGGNSPLHF.

About this clone itself: Other DNA sequences in this sample translate to the same CDR3. The genes are TRBV5-1 and TRBJ1-4, with D hard to call. Trimming removed 1 base at V and 0 bases at J, with 4 bases between. The germline CDR1 and CDR2 sequences are SGHRS and YFSETQ. The CDR3 extends over 14 amino acids. CDR3 in amino acids: CASSLTATNEKLFF. Written as DNA, the CDR3 is TGCGCCAGCAGCTTGACTGCAACTAATGAAAAACTGTTTTTT.

V gene TRBV12-3 or TRBV12-4 combines with J gene TRBJ1-1, with D uncertain. This CDR3 region has 13 residues. Deletions cut 6 bases from V and 3 bases from J, with 11 bases between. This CDR3 is CASRVSEDTEAFF. CDR3 DNA sequence: TGTGCCAGCAGAGTCAGTGAAGACACTGAAGCTTTCTTT.

This clone was observed a few times. The chain employs TRBV18 and TRBJ2-2; D is uncertain. CDR1 KGHSH and CDR2 LQKENI come from the germline V gene. V lost 3 bases and J lost 5, with 10 bases in between. This CDR3 has 14 residues. CDR3 in DNA: TGTGCCAGCTCACCGGCACAGTGGACCGGGGAGCTGTTTTTT. Translating it yields CASSPAQWTGELFF. Together with reference TRBV18 and TRBJ2-2, the CDR3 gives the full variable domain: NAGVMQNPRHLVRRRGQEARLRCSPMKGHSHVYWYRQLPEEGLKFMVYLQKENIIDESGMPKERFSAEFPKEGPSILRIQQVVRGDSAAYFCASSPAQWTGELFFGEGSRLTVL.

The rearrangement uses TRBV5-8 and TRBJ2-7; maybe TRBD1 (6 bases). V lost 0 bases and J lost 5, with 12 bases in between. The CDR3 runs 14 residues. From germline, CDR1 is SGHTS and CDR2 YDEGEE. CDR3 sequence reads: CASSLGQAVHEQYF. The DNA of the CDR3 is TGTGCCAGCAGCTTGGGACAGGCGGTCCACGAGCAGTACTTC.

This rearrangement joins TRBV28 to TRBJ1-1; D possibly corresponds to TRBD1 (6 bases). The V gene's germline CDR1 is MDHEN and CDR2 SYDVKM. The CDR3 covers 13 residues. V was cut by 3 bases and J by 6 bases, with 11 bases left in between. CDR3 in amino acids: CASSFGGGAEAFF. The DNA of the CDR3 is TGTGCCAGCAGTTTTGGGGGGGGCGCTGAAGCTTTCTTT.

In this sample, this clone turned up once. The chain carries TRBV5-6 and TRBJ2-5; 7 bases match TRBD1. CDR3 size: 13 residues. Trimming at V came to 4 bases and at J to 4 bases, leaving 4 bases not matched to a gene. Germline-derived CDR1 and CDR2 are SGHDT and YYEEEE. CDR3 in amino acids: CASSEGGAETQYF. Here the CDR3 DNA reads TGTGCCAGCAGCGAAGGGGGCGCAGAGACCCAGTACTTC.

CDR3 DNA: TGTGCCAGCAGTTTACTACAGGTCGCTGGCTACACCTTC. Its protein is CASSLLQVAGYTF. The chain combines TRBV28 with TRBJ1-2; D is possibly TRBD1 (5 bases). Germline CDR1 reads MDHEN; CDR2 reads SYDVKM. The CDR3 consists of 13 residues. The V end lost 2 bases, the J end lost 7 bases, and 11 bases lay between the germline ends.

This clone was picked up one time. This rearrangement joins TRBV12-3 or TRBV12-4 to TRBJ1-6, with D possibly being TRBD1 (6 bases). V was pared by 7 bases and J by 7 bases, with 11 bases between. The CDR3 totals 13 residues. The CDR3 loop reads CASTGQLNSPLHF. CDR3 bases: TGTGCCAGCACGGGACAACTAAATTCACCCCTCCACTTT.